These 29 T cell receptor beta chains share one sample of origin, sequenced in a study of cytomegalovirus exposure and HLA in healthy donors. Both 60 Vbeta primers and 13 Jbeta primers went into the PCR. TCRdb keeps only in-frame clones here, not all; method: immunoSEQ multiplex PCR. The sample has 100,000 or so clones, about 70% seen once. The sequencing sample was made of PBMCs. The origin of the receptors is a human donor in good health.

The chain has TRBV11-2 and TRBJ1-2; TRBD1 agrees at 7 bases. Germline V lookup: CDR1 SGHAT, CDR2 FQNNGV. The CDR3 consists of 17 residues. Losses at the gene ends were 4 bases for V and 4 bases for J; bases not matched to a gene: 15. CDR3 DNA: TGTGCCAGCAGCTCGCGACCTTTACAGGGGACCCTCTATGGCTACACCTTC. It is translated as CASSSRPLQGTLYGYTF.

The V call is TRBV5-6, the J call TRBJ1-1; D possibly corresponds to TRBD1 (6 bases). V was trimmed by 6 bases and J by 6 bases, leaving 24 bases between them. Germline CDR1 reads SGHDT; CDR2 reads YYEEEE. The CDR3 covers 16 residues. The CDR3 DNA sequence: TGTGCCAGCATCAATCAATGGGACACCACCTGGCCTGAAGCTTTCTTT. The encoded protein is CASINQWDTTWPEAFF.

V usage is TRBV11-1 and J usage is TRBJ2-2, with D possibly TRBD2 on 6 matching bases. There are 14 residues in the CDR3. Deletions cut 3 bases from V and 4 bases from J, with 9 bases between. Germline V CDR1 and CDR2: SGHAT, FQDESV (reference sequence). The CDR3 nucleotides are TGTGCCAGCAGCTTGGCGGGGCTCACCGGGGAGCTGTTTTTT. It is translated as CASSLAGLTGELFF.

The chain is built from TRBV11-2 and TRBJ1-2; D is unclear. With 5 bases removed from V and 7 bases from J, the gap between germline ends came to 17 bases. CDR1 SGHAT and CDR2 FQNNGV come from the germline V gene. The CDR3 totals 14 residues. The CDR3 here is CASSPGGRETGYTF. CDR3 bases: TGTGCCAGCAGCCCGGGCGGGCGGGAGACTGGCTACACCTTC.

The J gene is TRBJ1-5, the V gene TRBV28, with 8 bases fitting TRBD1. The CDR3 consists of 17 residues. Germline-derived CDR1 and CDR2 are MDHEN and SYDVKM. The ends lost 2 bases at V and 4 bases at J; junction bases unmatched: 10. The CDR3 DNA sequence: TGTGCCAGCAGTTTACCCTGGACAGGGTCGGCTAATCAGCCCCAGCATTTT. It codes for CASSLPWTGSANQPQHF.

This clone was seen a handful of times. The V and J genes are TRBV21-1 and TRBJ2-1; the table's D call, TRBD2, was not checked against the DNA. TRBV21-1 is classified as a pseudogene. CDR3 length: 10 amino acids. The CDR3 nucleotides are TGTGCCAGCAGCAATCGTAAAAATTTCTTC. Its translation: CASSNRKNFF.

The chain links TRBV7-2 to TRBJ1-2; 8 bases fit TRBD1. After removal of 4 bases from V and 2 bases from J, the junction contained 9 bases not matched to a gene. Germline CDR1 SGHTA, CDR2 FQGNSA. CDR3 length equals 16 residues. The DNA of the CDR3 is TGTGCCAGCAGCTCGCAACTAGGACAGGGAAACTATGGCTACACCTTC. Amino acids: CASSSQLGQGNYGYTF.

The chain recombines TRBV7-7 with TRBJ2-5, with TRBD2 matching over 9 bases. The V gene end was trimmed by 2 bases and the J gene end by 2 bases; junction bases not matched to a gene: 6. This CDR3 is 16 amino acids long. The germline V gene encodes CDR1 SSHAT and CDR2 FNYEAQ (reference sequence). CDR3 sequence: CASSLRAGGRQETQYF. The CDR3 DNA is TGTGCCAGCAGCTTACGTGCGGGAGGGAGGCAAGAGACCCAGTACTTC. Looking up the rest from reference TRBV7-7 and TRBJ2-5 gives the full variable domain: GAGVSQSPRYKVTKRGQDVTLRCDPISSHATLYWYQQALGQGPEFLTYFNYEAQPDKSGLPSDRFSAERPEGSISTLTIQRTEQRDSAMYRCASSLRAGGRQETQYFGPGTRLLVL.

The V call is TRBV6-5, the J call TRBJ1-1; 7 nucleotides agree with TRBD1. This CDR3 comprises 14 residues. The ends lost 2 bases at V and 3 bases at J; junction bases unmatched: 3. CDR1 and CDR2 (germline): MNHEY, SVGAGI. Here the CDR3 DNA reads TGTGCCAGCAGTTACACGGGACAGTACACTGAAGCTTTCTTT. Protein product: CASSYTGQYTEAFF.

CDR3 sequence reads: CASSLGGALQETQYF. The DNA of the CDR3 is TGTGCCAGCAGTTTGGGAGGAGCCTTACAAGAGACCCAGTACTTC. The chain is built from TRBV27 and TRBJ2-5; possibly TRBD2 for D (6 bases). The CDR3 has 15 amino acids. The V gene lost 3 bases and the J gene lost 2 bases, with 13 bases spanning the gap. The V gene's germline CDR1 is MNHEY and CDR2 SMNVEV (reference sequence).

This clone was counted between two and nine times. The chain has TRBV25-1 and TRBJ1-1; TRBD1 aligns across 7 bases. The CDR3 covers 13 residues. The ends lost 8 bases at V and 2 bases at J; junction bases unmatched: 5. Germline CDR1 reads MGHDK; CDR2 reads SYGVNS. The CDR3 coding sequence is TGTGCCAGCGGATACAGGGGAAACACTGAAGCTTTCTTT. This encodes CASGYRGNTEAFF.

The chain employs TRBV2 and TRBJ1-1; D ambiguous. CDR3 size: 14 residues. V was pared by 3 bases and J by 1 base, with 9 bases between. The germline gives CDR1 SNHLY, CDR2 FYNNEI. In DNA, the CDR3 is TGTGCCAGCAGTGACTCCCCCTGGAACACTGAAGCTTTCTTT. Amino acids: CASSDSPWNTEAFF.

The V gene is TRBV14, the J gene TRBJ2-1; D uncertain. Trimming pared 4 bases from V and 0 bases from J, leaving 16 bases between. CDR3 length: 17 amino acids. Germline values: CDR1 SGHDN, CDR2 FVKESK. The CDR3 DNA reads TGTGCCAGCAGCCCCCGTCCGGGTGAGAGCTCCTACAATGAGCAGTTCTTC. It specifies CASSPRPGESSYNEQFF.

The chain employs TRBV6-9 and TRBJ1-6, with D possibly matching TRBD1 (6 bases). The V end lost 4 bases, the J end lost 0 bases, and 16 bases lay between the germline ends. This CDR3 contains 18 residues. CDR1 MNHGY and CDR2 SVAAGI come from the germline V gene. The CDR3 loop reads CASSSGDNSSSYNSPLHF. CDR3 coding DNA: TGTGCCAGCAGTTCCGGGGACAACTCAAGCTCCTATAATTCACCCCTCCACTTT.

J is TRBJ2-7 and V is TRBV6-1, with TRBD1 identical over 8 bases. V was clipped by 1 base and J by 2 bases; unmatched bases: 4. The CDR3 is made up of 15 amino acids. Germline V gives CDR1 MNHNS, CDR2 SASEGT. The CDR3 sequence is CASSEVGQATYEQYF. Written as DNA, the CDR3 is TGTGCCAGCAGTGAAGTGGGACAGGCCACCTACGAGCAGTACTTC.

This clone was picked up one time. The V and J genes are TRBV6-5 and TRBJ2-2; TRBD2 matches 10 bases. With V trimmed by 6 bases and J by 5 bases, 6 bases remained unmatched. The CDR3 runs 15 residues. Germline V CDR1 and CDR2: MNHEY, SVGAGI. The CDR3 spells CASRFATSGTGELFF. The CDR3 DNA follows: TGTGCCAGCAGATTTGCGACTAGCGGGACCGGGGAGCTGTTTTTT.

CDR3: CASSLSRTGYSNQPQHF. CDR3 DNA: TGTGCCAGCAGTTTATCACGGACAGGTTATAGCAATCAGCCCCAGCATTTT. The chain joins TRBV28 to TRBJ1-5; 7 bases are a match to TRBD1. The CDR3 runs 17 residues. From germline, CDR1 is MDHEN and CDR2 SYDVKM. V gave up 1 base and J gave up 0 bases; unmatched junction bases: 6.

The V gene is TRBV5-6, the J gene TRBJ1-2; possibly TRBD1 for D (6 bases). V dropped 4 bases and J dropped 2 bases, with 6 bases sitting between them. There are 12 residues in the CDR3. The germline V gene encodes CDR1 SGHDT and CDR2 YYEEEE. As DNA, the CDR3 is TGTGCCAGCAGCGGACAGAACTATGGCTACACCTTC. This encodes CASSGQNYGYTF. Full variable domain (missing parts from reference TRBV5-6 and TRBJ1-2): DAGVTQSPTHLIKTRGQQVTLRCSPKSGHDTVSWYQQALGQGPQFIFQYYEEEERQRGNFPDRFSGHQFPNYSSELNVNALLLGDSALYLCASSGQNYGYTFGSGTRLTVV.

V and J are TRBV27 and TRBJ2-7; D is uncertain. Trimming removed 4 bases at V and 0 bases at J, with 13 bases between. The length of the CDR3 is 15 residues. From germline, CDR1 is MNHEY and CDR2 SMNVEV (reference sequence). CDR3 protein: CASSSPRSSSYEQYF. CDR3 in DNA: TGTGCCAGCAGTTCTCCACGCTCCAGCTCCTACGAGCAGTACTTC.

The CDR3 sequence: CSVVGGRAFEQYF. The CDR3, as DNA: TGCAGCGTCGTGGGCGGGAGGGCGTTCGAGCAGTACTTC. The chain has TRBV29-1 and TRBJ2-7; TRBD2 matches at 9 bases. The V segment lost 6 bases and the J segment 6 bases; nucleotides outside the gene matches: 9. This CDR3 comprises 13 residues. Per the germline V gene, CDR1 is SQVTM and CDR2 is ANQGSEA.

The V and J genes are TRBV2 and TRBJ2-5; 10 nucleotides align to TRBD2. There are 14 residues in the CDR3. Germline V gene data show CDR1 as SNHLY and CDR2 as FYNNEI. Germline trimming cut 8 bases from V and 11 bases from J; bases unmatched to any gene: 14. This CDR3 is CASARLAGGGEQYF. DNA of the CDR3: TGTGCCAGCGCGAGACTAGCGGGCGGGGGGGAGCAGTACTTC.

The V call is TRBV5-1, the J call TRBJ2-5; 11 nucleotides match TRBD2. Germline V CDR1 and CDR2: SGHRS, YFSETQ. The CDR3 covers 16 residues. V trimming: 2 bases; J trimming: 1 base; junction bases outside the gene matches: 4. The CDR3 coding sequence is TGCGCCAGCAGCTTCCAGACTAGCGGGACCCAAGAGACCCAGTACTTC. Amino acids: CASSFQTSGTQETQYF. Together with reference TRBV5-1 and TRBJ2-5, the CDR3 gives the full variable domain: KAGVTQTPRYLIKTRGQQVTLSCSPISGHRSVSWYQQTPGQGLQFLFEYFSETQRNKGNFPGRFSGRQFSNSRSEMNVSTLELGDSALYLCASSFQTSGTQETQYFGPGTRLLVL.

The chain recombines TRBV4-1 with TRBJ2-3; D gene uncertain. From germline, CDR1 is MGHRA and CDR2 YSYEKL. The CDR3 is 14 residues long. Trimming pared 0 bases from V and 5 bases from J, leaving 9 bases between. CDR3 amino acids: CASSQEDYGDTQYF. The CDR3 bases are TGCGCCAGCAGCCAAGAAGATTACGGAGATACGCAGTATTTT.

The gene calls are TRBV6-1 and TRBJ2-3, with 10 bases fitting TRBD2. CDR3 length: 15 residues. With 5 bases clipped from V and 1 base from J, the junction kept 3 bases outside the gene matches. Germline V gene sequence: CDR1 MNHNS, CDR2 SASEGT. CDR3 in amino acids: CASSWTSGRTDTQYF. CDR3 bases: TGTGCCAGCAGTTGGACTAGCGGTCGCACAGATACGCAGTATTTT.

The V and J genes are TRBV5-1 and TRBJ2-7; 8 bases agree with TRBD1. Germline loops: CDR1 SGHRS, CDR2 YFSETQ. V lost 0 bases and J lost 7; bases outside the gene matches: 6. The length of the CDR3 is 14 residues. This CDR3 reads CASSLALQGDEQYF. CDR3 sequence (DNA): TGCGCCAGCAGCTTGGCCCTACAGGGGGATGAGCAGTACTTC.

This clone was detected only once. J is TRBJ1-2 and V is TRBV28; 8 bases are a match to TRBD1. CDR1 is MDHEN and CDR2 is SYDVKM in the germline V gene. Trimming removed 6 bases from V and 8 bases from J; junction bases left unmatched: 11. The CDR3 covers 14 residues. The CDR3 nucleotides read TGTGCCAGCAGGCTCGGGACAGGATTTCGGGGCTACACCTTC. It specifies CASRLGTGFRGYTF.

CDR3 residues: CASRPSGGRANEKLFF. The CDR3, as DNA: TGTGCCAGCAGGCCCTCAGGGGGCCGTGCGAATGAAAAACTGTTTTTT. The chain links TRBV6-6 to TRBJ1-4, with 8 nucleotides matching TRBD1. Germline lookup yields CDR1 MNHNY and CDR2 SVGAGI (reference sequence). The CDR3 is 16 amino acids. Trimming cost V 6 bases and J 5 bases; bases outside gene matches: 11.

The chain carries TRBV5-4 and TRBJ1-2; weak D call: TRBD1 (5 bases). Germline V gene sequence: CDR1 SGHNT, CDR2 YYREEE (reference sequence). The CDR3 contains 14 residues. The V gene lost 1 base and the J gene lost 7 bases, with 14 bases spanning the gap. The CDR3 loop is CASSLWGGDGGYTF. Written as DNA, the CDR3 is TGTGCCAGCAGCTTGTGGGGCGGGGATGGTGGCTACACCTTC.

The V call is TRBV29-1, the J call TRBJ1-4, with unresolved D. In germline, CDR1 is SQVTM, CDR2 ANQGSEA. The CDR3 has 12 amino acids. Trimming pared 0 bases from V and 11 bases from J, leaving 10 bases between. Here the CDR3 reads CSVEDLPGKLFF. The CDR3 nucleotides read TGCAGCGTTGAAGATCTCCCGGGGAAACTGTTTTTT.